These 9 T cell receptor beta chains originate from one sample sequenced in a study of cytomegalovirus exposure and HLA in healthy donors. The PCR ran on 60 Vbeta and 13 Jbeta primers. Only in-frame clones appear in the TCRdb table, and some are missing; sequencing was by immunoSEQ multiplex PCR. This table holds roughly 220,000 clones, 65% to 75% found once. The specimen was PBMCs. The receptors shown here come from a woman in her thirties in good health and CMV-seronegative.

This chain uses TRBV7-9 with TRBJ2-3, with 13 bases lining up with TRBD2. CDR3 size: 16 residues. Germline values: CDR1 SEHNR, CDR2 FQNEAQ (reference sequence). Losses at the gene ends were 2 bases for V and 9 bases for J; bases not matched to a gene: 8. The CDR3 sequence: CASSLRDGTSGETQYF. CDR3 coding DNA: TGTGCCAGCAGCTTACGAGACGGGACTAGCGGGGAAACGCAGTATTTT.

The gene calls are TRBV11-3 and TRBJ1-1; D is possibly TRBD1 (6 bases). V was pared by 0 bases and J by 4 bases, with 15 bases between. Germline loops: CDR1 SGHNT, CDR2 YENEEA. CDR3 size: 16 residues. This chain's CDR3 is CASSLEQGIVSTEAFF. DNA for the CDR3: TGTGCCAGCAGCTTAGAACAGGGCATTGTGAGCACTGAAGCTTTCTTT.

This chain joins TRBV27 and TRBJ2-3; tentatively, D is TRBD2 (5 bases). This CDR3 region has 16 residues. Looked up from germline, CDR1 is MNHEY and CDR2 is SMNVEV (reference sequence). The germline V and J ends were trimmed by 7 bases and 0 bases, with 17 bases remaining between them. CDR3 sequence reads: CASKPAGPPSTDTQYF. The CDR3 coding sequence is TGTGCCAGCAAACCGGCGGGTCCCCCTAGCACAGATACGCAGTATTTT.

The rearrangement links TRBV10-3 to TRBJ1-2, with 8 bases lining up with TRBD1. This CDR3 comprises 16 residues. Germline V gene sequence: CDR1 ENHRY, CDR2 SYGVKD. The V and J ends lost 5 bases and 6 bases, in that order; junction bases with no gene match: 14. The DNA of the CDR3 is TGTGCCATCAGTCTCCAGGGGGCGCTTGACTCTAATGGCTACACCTTC. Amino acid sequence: CAISLQGALDSNGYTF.

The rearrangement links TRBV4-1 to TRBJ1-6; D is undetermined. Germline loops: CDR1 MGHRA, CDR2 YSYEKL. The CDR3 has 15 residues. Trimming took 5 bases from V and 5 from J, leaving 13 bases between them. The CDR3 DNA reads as TGCGCCAGCAGCGGTCCGGGGTTCAATAATTCACCCCTCCACTTT. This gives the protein CASSGPGFNNSPLHF.

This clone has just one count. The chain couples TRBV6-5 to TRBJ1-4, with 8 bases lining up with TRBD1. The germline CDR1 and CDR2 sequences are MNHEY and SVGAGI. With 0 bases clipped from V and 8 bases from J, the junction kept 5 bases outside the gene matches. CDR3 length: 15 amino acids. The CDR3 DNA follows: TGTGCCAGCAGTTACTCCGGACAGGGTAGCGAAAAACTGTTTTTT. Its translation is CASSYSGQGSEKLFF.

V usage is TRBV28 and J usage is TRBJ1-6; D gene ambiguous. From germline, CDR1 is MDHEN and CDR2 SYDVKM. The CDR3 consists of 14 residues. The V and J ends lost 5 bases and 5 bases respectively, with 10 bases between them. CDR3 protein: CASSRVGDNSPLHF. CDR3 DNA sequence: TGTGCCAGCAGTAGAGTCGGGGATAATTCACCCCTCCACTTT.

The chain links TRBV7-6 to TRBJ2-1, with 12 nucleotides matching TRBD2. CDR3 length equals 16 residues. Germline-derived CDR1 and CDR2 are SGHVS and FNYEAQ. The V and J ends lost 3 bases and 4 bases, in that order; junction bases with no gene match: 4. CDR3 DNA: TGTGCCAGCAGCTTCCGGGGGACTAGCGGGTACAATGAGCAGTTCTTC. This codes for CASSFRGTSGYNEQFF.

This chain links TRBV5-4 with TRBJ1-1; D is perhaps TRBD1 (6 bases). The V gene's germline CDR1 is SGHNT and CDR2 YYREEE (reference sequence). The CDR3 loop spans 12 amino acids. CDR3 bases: TGTGGTACAGGGTTCGGGAACACTGAAGCTTTCTTT. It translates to CGTGFGNTEAFF.